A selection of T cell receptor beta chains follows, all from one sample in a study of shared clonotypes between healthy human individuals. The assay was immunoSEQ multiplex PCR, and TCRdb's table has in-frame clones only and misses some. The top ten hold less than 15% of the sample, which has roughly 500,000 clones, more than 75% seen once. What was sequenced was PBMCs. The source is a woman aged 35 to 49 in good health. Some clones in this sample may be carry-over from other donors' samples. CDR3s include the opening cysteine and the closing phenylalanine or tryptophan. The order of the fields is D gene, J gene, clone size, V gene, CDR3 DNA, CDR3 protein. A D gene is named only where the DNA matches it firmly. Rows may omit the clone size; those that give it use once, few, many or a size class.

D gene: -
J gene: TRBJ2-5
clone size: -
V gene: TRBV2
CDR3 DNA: TGTGCCAGCAGGGGGGCGGGACGGCCTCAAGAGACCCAGTACTTC
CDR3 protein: CASRGAGRPQETQYF

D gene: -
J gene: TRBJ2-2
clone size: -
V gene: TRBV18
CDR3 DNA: TGTGCCAGCTCACCTGCTGTGAGCAGGAACACCGGGGAGCTGTTTTTT
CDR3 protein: CASSPAVSRNTGELFF

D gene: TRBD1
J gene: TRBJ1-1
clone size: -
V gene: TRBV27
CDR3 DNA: TGTGCCAGCTTTAGGGGGCTAAACACTGAAGCTTTCTTT
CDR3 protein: CASFRGLNTEAFF

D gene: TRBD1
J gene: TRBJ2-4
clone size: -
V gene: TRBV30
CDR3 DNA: TGTGCCTGGAGTCCGGGACAGGGGGATGTCATTCAGTACTTC
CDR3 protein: CAWSPGQGDVIQYF

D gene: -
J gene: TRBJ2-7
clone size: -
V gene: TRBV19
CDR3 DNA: TGTGCCAGTAGTATAGGGGGACTTACCTACGAGCAGTACTTC
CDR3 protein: CASSIGGLTYEQYF

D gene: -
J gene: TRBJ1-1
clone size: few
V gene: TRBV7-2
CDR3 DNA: TGTGCCAGCAGCTTACCGCTCTCTGAAGCTTTCTTT
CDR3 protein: CASSLPLSEAFF

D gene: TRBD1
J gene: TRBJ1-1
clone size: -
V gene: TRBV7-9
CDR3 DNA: TGTGCCAGCAGCCAGGAACCAGGGGGCAAGGGTAGGACTGAAGCTTTCTTT
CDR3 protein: CASSQEPGGKGRTEAFF

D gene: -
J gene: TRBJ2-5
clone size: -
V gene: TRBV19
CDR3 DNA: TGTGCCAGTAGTATAGATCGGGGAGAGACCCAGTACTTC
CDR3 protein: CASSIDRGETQYF

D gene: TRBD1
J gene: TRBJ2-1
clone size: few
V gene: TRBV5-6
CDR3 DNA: TGTGCCAGCAGCCGACAGGGTATCACCACCAAAATTTACAATGAGCAGTTCTTC
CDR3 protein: CASSRQGITTKIYNEQFF

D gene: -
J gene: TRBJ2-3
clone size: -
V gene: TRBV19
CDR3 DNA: TGTGCCAGTAGTATACGCGGGGCACTAGCCCACTTGGATACGCAGTATTTT
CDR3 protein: CASSIRGALAHLDTQYF

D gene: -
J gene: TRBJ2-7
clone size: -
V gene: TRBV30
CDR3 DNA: TGTGCCTGGAACTCGGGCGAGCAGTACTTC
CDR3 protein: CAWNSGEQYF

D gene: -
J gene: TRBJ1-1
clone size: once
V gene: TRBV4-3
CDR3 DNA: TGCGCCAGCAGCCAAGATTTCCGCGAGGGCTCTACCACTGAAGCTTTCTTT
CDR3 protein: CASSQDFREGSTTEAFF

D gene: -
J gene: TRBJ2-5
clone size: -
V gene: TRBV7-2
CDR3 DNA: TGTGCCAGCAGCTTAGGGCGTCAAGAGACCCAGTACTTC
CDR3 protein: CASSLGRQETQYF

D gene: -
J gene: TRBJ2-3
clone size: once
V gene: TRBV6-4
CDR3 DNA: TGTGCCAGCAGTGACTCGGGCGGCGGGGCAGATACGCAGTATTTT
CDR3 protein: CASSDSGGGADTQYF

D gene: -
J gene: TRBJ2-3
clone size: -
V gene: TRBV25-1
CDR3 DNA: TGTGCCAGCAGTCTCTGGGAGAATACGCAGTATTTT
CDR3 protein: CASSLWENTQYF

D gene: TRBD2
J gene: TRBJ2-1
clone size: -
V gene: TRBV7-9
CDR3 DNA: TGTGCCAGCAGCTCTATAAGCGGGAGTCTGGGTAATGAGCAGTTCTTC
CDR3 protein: CASSSISGSLGNEQFF

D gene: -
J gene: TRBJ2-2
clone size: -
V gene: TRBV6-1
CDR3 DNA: TGTGCCAGCAGTGGACAAGACAGAGTCACCGGGGAGCTGTTTTTT
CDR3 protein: CASSGQDRVTGELFF

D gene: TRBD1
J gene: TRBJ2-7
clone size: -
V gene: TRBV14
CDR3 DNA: TGTGCCAGCAGCCAGAGACAGGGGGCCTACGAGCAGTACTTC
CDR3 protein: CASSQRQGAYEQYF

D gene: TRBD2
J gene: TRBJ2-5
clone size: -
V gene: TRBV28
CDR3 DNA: TGTGCCAGCAGTCCAACGGGACTAGCGGGAGGCGGGGAGACCCAGTACTTC
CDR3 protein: CASSPTGLAGGGETQYF

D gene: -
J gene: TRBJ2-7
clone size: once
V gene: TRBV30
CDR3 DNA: TGTGCCTGGAGCTTTCGCCCGGTCCCCTACGAGCAGTACTTC
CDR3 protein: CAWSFRPVPYEQYF

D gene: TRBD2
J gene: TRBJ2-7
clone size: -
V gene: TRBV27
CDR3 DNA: TGTGCCAGCAGTTTATGGGGGGGGTACGAGCAGTACTTC
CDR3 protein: CASSLWGGYEQYF

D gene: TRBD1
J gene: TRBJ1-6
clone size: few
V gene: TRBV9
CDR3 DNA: TGTGCCAGCAGCCCTTGGACAGGTTATAATTCACCCCTCCACTTT
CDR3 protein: CASSPWTGYNSPLHF

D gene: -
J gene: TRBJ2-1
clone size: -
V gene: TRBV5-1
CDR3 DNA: TGCGCCAGCAGCCCGGTGGCGGATAAGTACAATGAGCAGTTCTTC
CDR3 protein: CASSPVADKYNEQFF

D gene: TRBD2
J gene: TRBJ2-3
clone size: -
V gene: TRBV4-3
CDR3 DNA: TGCGCCAGCAGCCACAGCGGGAGGGCCGGGGGCACAGATACGCAGTATTTT
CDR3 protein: CASSHSGRAGGTDTQYF

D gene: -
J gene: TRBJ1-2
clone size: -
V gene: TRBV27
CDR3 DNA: TGTGCCAGCAGTTATAGGTTGTCCTCCACCTATGGCTACACCTTC
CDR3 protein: CASSYRLSSTYGYTF

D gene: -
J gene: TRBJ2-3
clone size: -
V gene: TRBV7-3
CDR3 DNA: TGTGCCAGCAGCTTATCCCGGCTTCATACGCAGTATTTT
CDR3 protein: CASSLSRLHTQYF